Shown below are 5 T cell receptor beta chains from a single sample sequenced in a study of blood T cells in healthy people across ages. Through a sample-barcoded 5' primer and a J-beta primer mix, a second PCR was run for roughly 7 to 11 cycles. Via MiXCR, TCRdb re-called the 5' RACE reads, giving one row per CDR3 protein. The profile shows some 760,000 distinct CDR3 sequences, around a quarter of them singletons. The data also belong to a second study, concerning T cells of mothers and their children.

Material for sequencing was blood. These receptors all come from a boy younger than 18 in good health.

As for this clonotype: The junction differs from germline at one of its ends, possibly a read error. The chain carries TRBV2 and TRBJ1-5, with D uncertain. Germline values: CDR1 SNHLY, CDR2 FYNNEI. This CDR3 has 13 amino acids. The CDR3 coding sequence is TGTGCTAGCAGTGCAAGGGTTAATCAGCCCCAGCATTTT. Translated, it gives CASSARVNQPQHF.

This clonotype was picked up a small number of times. V gene TRBV27 combines with J gene TRBJ1-2; D not certain. V gave up 7 bases and J gave up 0 bases, with 12 bases separating them. Per germline, CDR1 MNHEY and CDR2 SMNVEV (reference sequence). The CDR3 spans 14 residues. For the CDR3, the DNA is TGTGCCAGCATGGGCGTCCTCTCTAACTATGGCTACACCTTC. It encodes CASMGVLSNYGYTF.

In regard to this clonotype: The junction shows a germline mismatch at one end, possibly a read error. The DNA of the CDR3 is TGCAGTGCGCCGGTCGTGGATAGCGGGAGGGCTGGCGATGAGCGGTTCTTC. Amino acid sequence: CSAPVVDSGRAGDERFF. The gene calls are TRBV20-1 and TRBJ2-5, with 11 nucleotides matching TRBD2. The CDR3 runs to 17 residues. The germline V gene encodes CDR1 DFQATT and CDR2 SNEGSKA (reference sequence).

The chain recombines TRBV10-3 with TRBJ2-1; 12 nucleotides agree with TRBD2. The germline V gene has CDR1 ENHRY and CDR2 SYGVKD. The junction had 8 bases not matched to a gene; V was cut back by 3 bases and J by 8 bases. The CDR3 sequence is 16 residues long. This CDR3 reads CAISDRTSGKDDEQFF. Here the CDR3 DNA reads TGTGCCATCAGTGACCGGACTAGCGGGAAGGATGATGAGCAGTTCTTC.

This clonotype was seen only a few times. This chain uses TRBV27 with TRBJ1-2; a weak D match, TRBD1 (5 bases). The germline V gene has CDR1 MNHEY and CDR2 SMNVEV (reference sequence). V lost 6 bases to trimming and J lost 3 bases, with 14 bases between them. The CDR3 has 14 amino acids. The CDR3 protein is CASRKGRDHYGYTF. CDR3 DNA: TGTGCCAGCAGAAAAGGGAGGGACCACTATGGCTACACCTTC.